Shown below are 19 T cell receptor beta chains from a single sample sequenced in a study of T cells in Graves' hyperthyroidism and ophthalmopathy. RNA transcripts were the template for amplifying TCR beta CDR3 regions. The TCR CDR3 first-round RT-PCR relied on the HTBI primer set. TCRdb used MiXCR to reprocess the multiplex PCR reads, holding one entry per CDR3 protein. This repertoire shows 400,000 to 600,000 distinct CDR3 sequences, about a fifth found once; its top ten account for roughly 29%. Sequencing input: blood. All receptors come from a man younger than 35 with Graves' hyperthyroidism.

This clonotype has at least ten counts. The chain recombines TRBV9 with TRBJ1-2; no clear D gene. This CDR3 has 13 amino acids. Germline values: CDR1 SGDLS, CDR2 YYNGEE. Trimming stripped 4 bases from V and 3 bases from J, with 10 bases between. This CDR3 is CASSLEDYYGYTF. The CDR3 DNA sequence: TGTGCCAGCAGCCTCGAGGATTACTATGGCTACACCTTC.

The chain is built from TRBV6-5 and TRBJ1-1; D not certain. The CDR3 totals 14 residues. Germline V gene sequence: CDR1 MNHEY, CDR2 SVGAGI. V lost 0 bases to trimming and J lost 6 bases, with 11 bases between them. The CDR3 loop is CASSYSGRSSEAFF. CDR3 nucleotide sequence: TGTGCCAGCAGTTACTCAGGTAGATCTTCTGAAGCTTTCTTT.

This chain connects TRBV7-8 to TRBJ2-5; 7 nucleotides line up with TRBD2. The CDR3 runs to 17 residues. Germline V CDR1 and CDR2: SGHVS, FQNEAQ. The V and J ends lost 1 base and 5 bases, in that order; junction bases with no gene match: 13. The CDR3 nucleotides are TGTGCCAGCAGCTTAGGCGGGGGTAGCGCCCGGCGGGAGACCCAGTACTTC. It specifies CASSLGGGSARRETQYF.

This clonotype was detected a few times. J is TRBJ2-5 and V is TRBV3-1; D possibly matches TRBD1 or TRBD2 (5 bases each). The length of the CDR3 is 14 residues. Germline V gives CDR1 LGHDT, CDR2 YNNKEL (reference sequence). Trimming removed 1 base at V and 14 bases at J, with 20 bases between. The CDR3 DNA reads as TGTGCCAGCAGCCAAGCTAGATTGCCGGGACGGACCTACTTC. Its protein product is CASSQARLPGRTYF.

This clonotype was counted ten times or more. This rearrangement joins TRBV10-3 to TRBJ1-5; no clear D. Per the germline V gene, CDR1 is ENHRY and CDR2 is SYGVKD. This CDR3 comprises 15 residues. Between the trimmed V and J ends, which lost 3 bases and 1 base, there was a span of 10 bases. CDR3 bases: TGTGCCATCAGTGAAGGACTGGAGAGCAATCAGCCCCAGCATTTT. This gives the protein CAISEGLESNQPQHF.

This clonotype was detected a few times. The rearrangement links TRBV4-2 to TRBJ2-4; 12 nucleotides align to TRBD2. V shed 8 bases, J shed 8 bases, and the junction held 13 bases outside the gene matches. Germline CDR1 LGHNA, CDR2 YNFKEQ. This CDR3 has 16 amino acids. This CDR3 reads CASAIGASGGEDIQYF. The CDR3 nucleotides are TGTGCCAGCGCAATTGGGGCTAGCGGGGGGGAGGACATTCAGTACTTC.

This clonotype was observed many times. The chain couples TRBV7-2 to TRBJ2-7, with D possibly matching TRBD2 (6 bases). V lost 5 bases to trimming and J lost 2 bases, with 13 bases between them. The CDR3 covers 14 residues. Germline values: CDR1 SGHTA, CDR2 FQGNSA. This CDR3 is CASSRTSSTYEQYF. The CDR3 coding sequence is TGTGCCAGCAGCCGTACTAGCAGTACCTACGAGCAGTACTTC.

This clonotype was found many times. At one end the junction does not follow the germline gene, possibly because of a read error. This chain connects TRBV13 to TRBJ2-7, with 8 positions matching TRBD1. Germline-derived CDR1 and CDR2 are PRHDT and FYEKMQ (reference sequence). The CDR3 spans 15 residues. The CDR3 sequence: CASSLGQGLSYEQYF. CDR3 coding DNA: TGTGCCAGCAGTTTAGGACAGGGACTCTCCTACGAGCAGTACTTC.

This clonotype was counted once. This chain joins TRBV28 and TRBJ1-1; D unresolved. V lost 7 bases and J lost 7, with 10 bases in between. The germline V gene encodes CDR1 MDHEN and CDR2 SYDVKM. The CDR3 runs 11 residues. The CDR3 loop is CASNYYGEAFF. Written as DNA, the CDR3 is TGTGCCAGCAACTACTACGGTGAAGCTTTCTTT.

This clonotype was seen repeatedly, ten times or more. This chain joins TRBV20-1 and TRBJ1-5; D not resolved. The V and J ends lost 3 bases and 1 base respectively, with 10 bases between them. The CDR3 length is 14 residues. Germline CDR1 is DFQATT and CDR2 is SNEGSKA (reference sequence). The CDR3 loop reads CSARAGLSNQPQHF. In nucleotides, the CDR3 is TGCAGTGCTAGGGCAGGACTGAGCAATCAGCCCCAGCATTTT.

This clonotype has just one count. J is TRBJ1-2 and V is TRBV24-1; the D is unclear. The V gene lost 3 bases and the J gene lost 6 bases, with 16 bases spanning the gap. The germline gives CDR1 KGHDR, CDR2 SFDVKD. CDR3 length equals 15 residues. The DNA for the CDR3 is TGTGCCACCAGTGATACGACATCCCACTTTAATGGCTACACCTTC. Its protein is CATSDTTSHFNGYTF.

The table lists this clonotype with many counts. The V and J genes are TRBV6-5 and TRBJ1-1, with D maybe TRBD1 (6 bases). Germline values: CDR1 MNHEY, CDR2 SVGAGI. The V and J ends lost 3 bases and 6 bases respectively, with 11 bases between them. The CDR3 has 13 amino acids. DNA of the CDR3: TGTGCCAGCAGTTATTCAGGGGAGTCTGAAGCTTTCTTT. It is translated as CASSYSGESEAFF.

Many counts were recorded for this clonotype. CDR3 sequence: CSALDRVKFYEQYF. In DNA form, the CDR3 reads TGCAGTGCCCTGGACAGGGTAAAGTTCTACGAGCAGTACTTC. This rearrangement joins TRBV20-1 to TRBJ2-7; 8 bases fit TRBD1. CDR3 size: 14 residues. Looked up from germline, CDR1 is DFQATT and CDR2 is SNEGSKA (reference sequence). V lost 6 bases, J lost 3 bases, and 10 bases stayed unmatched.

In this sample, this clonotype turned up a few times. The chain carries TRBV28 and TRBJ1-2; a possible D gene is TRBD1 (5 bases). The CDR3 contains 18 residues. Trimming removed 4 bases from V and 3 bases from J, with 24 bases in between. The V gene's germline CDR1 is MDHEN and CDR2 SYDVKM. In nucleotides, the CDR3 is TGTGCCAGCAGTTCCGCCCCGCCGGGGCCGCTAAGGGACTATGGCTACACCTTC. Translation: CASSSAPPGPLRDYGYTF.

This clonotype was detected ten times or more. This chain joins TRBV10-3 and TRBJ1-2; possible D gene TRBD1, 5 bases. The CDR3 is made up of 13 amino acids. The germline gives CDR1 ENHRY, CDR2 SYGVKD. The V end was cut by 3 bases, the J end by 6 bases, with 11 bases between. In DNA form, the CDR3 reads TGTGCCATCAGTGACAGGGCGGTTGATGGCTACACCTTC. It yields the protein CAISDRAVDGYTF.

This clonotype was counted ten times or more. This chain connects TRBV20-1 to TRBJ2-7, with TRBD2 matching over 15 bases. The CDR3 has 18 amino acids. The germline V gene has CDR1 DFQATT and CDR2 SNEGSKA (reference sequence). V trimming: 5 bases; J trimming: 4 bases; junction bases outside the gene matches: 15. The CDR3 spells CSAYSGTSGGSGRYEQYF. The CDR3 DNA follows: TGCAGTGCTTACTCCGGGACTAGCGGGGGGTCTGGTAGGTACGAGCAGTACTTC.

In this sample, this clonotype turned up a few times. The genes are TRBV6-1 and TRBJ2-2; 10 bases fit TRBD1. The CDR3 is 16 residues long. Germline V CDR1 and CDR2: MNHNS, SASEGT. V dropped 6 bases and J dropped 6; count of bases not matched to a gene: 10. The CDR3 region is CASSPGTGVFSGELFF. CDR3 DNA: TGTGCCAGCAGCCCAGGGACAGGGGTGTTCTCCGGGGAGCTGTTTTTT.

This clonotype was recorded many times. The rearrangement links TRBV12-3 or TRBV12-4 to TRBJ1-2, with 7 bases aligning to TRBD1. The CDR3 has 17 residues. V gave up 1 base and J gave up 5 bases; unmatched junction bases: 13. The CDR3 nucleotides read TGTGCCAGCAGTTTAGGGTTCACCCCGGGACAGAAATATGGCTACACCTTC. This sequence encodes CASSLGFTPGQKYGYTF.

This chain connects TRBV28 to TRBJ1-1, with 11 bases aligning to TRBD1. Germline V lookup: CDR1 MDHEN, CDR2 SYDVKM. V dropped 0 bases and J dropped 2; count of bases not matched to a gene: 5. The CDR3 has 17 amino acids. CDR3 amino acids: CASSLWGTGGYNTEAFF. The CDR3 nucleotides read TGTGCCAGCAGTTTATGGGGGACAGGGGGATACAACACTGAAGCTTTCTTT.